Below are 2 T cell receptor beta chains sequenced from a single sample in a study of OX40 agonist ivuxolimab in advanced cancers. Using immunoSEQ multiplex PCR, the repertoire was profiled, and TCRdb retains in-frame clones only, with some absent. The table includes 30,000 to 40,000 clones, over 60% detected once. The sample in question was CD4+ or CD8+ T cells sorted from blood, obtained in a trial of the OX40 agonist ivuxolimab. These receptors came from an adult with an advanced solid tumor such as melanoma, head and neck, liver or kidney cancer.

This clone was found once. The CDR3 DNA follows: TGTGCCTGGACCCCCGAAAACACCGGGGAGCTGTTTTTT. It specifies CAWTPENTGELFF. This chain joins TRBV30 and TRBJ2-2; D gene ambiguous. Germline V gene sequence: CDR1 GTSNPN, CDR2 SVGIG (reference sequence). This CDR3 comprises 13 residues. With 4 bases removed from V and 2 bases from J, the gap between germline ends came to 8 bases.

J is TRBJ1-6 and V is TRBV6-1, with 9 bases identical to TRBD1. V dropped 8 bases and J dropped 7; count of bases not matched to a gene: 6. Germline CDR1 is MNHNS and CDR2 is SASEGT. The CDR3 sequence is 14 residues long. CDR3 in DNA: TGTGCCAGCGAGAACAGGGGGCGAAATTCACCCCTCCACTTT. Protein: CASENRGRNSPLHF.